These T cell receptor beta chains were read from a single sample in a study of blood T cell repertoires in COVID-19. Assay: immunoSEQ multiplex PCR; the TCRdb copy retains only in-frame clones and omits some. The data contain 140,000 or so clones, more than 65% of them singletons. Source material: peripheral blood. Receptors were obtained from a man in his sixties with acute or convalescent COVID-19. CDR3s include the opening cysteine and the closing phenylalanine or tryptophan. Each record gives: V gene, D gene, clone size, J gene, CDR3 DNA, CDR3 protein. D genes are given only for firm matches. Clone size is given for some rows only: seen once, a few or many times, or a class if the clone is expanded.

>TRBV5-1|.|.|TRBJ2-5
TGCGCCACCACCTTGACGGGGAGCTCCCAAGAGACCCAGTACTTC
CATTLTGSSQETQYF
>TRBV4-2|TRBD1|few|TRBJ2-1
TGTGCCAGCAGCCAGGGCCTCGGGACAGGGGGCATTGAGCAGTTCTTC
CASSQGLGTGGIEQFF
>TRBV7-2|TRBD2|.|TRBJ2-1
TGTGCCAGCAGCCGCAATAGCGGGAGCTCCTACAATGAGCAGTTCTTC
CASSRNSGSSYNEQFF
>TRBV7-7|TRBD2|.|TRBJ2-1
TGTGCCAGCAGCCCGGGGACTAGCGAGTTCTACAATGAGCAGTTCTTC
CASSPGTSEFYNEQFF
>TRBV4-1|TRBD1|few|TRBJ2-2
TGCGCCAGTAGATCGGGACAGTTGAGAAACACCGGGGAGCTGTTTTTT
CASRSGQLRNTGELFF
>TRBV10-3|TRBD2|.|TRBJ2-1
TGTGCCATCAGTGAGTCTCTAGCGGGAGGGTTTGAGCAGTTCTTC
CAISESLAGGFEQFF
>TRBV5-8|TRBD1|.|TRBJ1-2
TGTGCCAGCAGCCCATGGCAAGGGGGCGACTATGGCTACACCTTC
CASSPWQGGDYGYTF
>TRBV30|.|.|TRBJ2-1
TGTGCCTGGAGTGTCGTCAGCAATGAGCAGTTCTTC
CAWSVVSNEQFF
>TRBV6-5|TRBD1|.|TRBJ2-3
TGTGCCAGCAGTTACAGGACCCCCAGGGGGGATACGCAGTATTTT
CASSYRTPRGDTQYF
>TRBV29-1|.|few|TRBJ2-5
TGCAGCGTTGGGGTGGGGGGGGCGGAGACCCAGTACTTC
CSVGVGGAETQYF
>TRBV9|TRBD1|.|TRBJ1-2
TGTGCCAGCACCCGGGACAGGGGAGCCAACAACCCTGGCTACACCTTC
CASTRDRGANNPGYTF
>TRBV28|.|.|TRBJ1-3
TGTGCCAGCAGGGGAGGAGGAGCTGGAAACACCATATATTTT
CASRGGGAGNTIYF